This T cell receptor beta chain originates from a study of cytomegalovirus exposure and HLA in healthy donors. Primers for the PCR totalled 60 Vbeta and 13 Jbeta. Clones were read by immunoSEQ multiplex PCR, and TCRdb kept only the in-frame ones, dropping some. The sample includes some 100,000 clones, 65% to 75% of them seen just once. Germline V gene data show CDR1 as MNHEY and CDR2 as SMNVEV (reference sequence). With 4 bases removed from V and 3 bases from J, the gap between germline ends came to 7 bases. The CDR3 has 13 residues. This sequence joins TRBV27 and TRBJ2-1, with D perhaps TRBD1 (5 bases). The TCR originated in a woman in her thirties or forties in good health and CMV-seronegative. Sequencing was done on a sample of PBMCs. CDR3 protein: CASSSGFYNEQFF. Here the CDR3 DNA reads TGTGCCAGCAGTTCAGGGTTCTACAATGAGCAGTTCTTC.